This passage covers 31 T cell receptor beta chains from one sample sequenced in a study of blood T cells in healthy people across ages. Combining a sample-barcoded 5' primer with a J-beta primer mix, a second PCR ran for about 6 to 11 cycles. From the 5' RACE reads, TCRdb called clonotypes with MiXCR, one entry per CDR3 protein. The table lists more than 1 million distinct CDR3 sequences, 40% to 50% of them singletons. Sequences were obtained from blood. The source of these receptors is a woman aged 55-75 years in good health.

This clonotype was detected a few times. V usage is TRBV5-1 and J usage is TRBJ2-1; 8 bases fit TRBD2. The CDR3 runs 15 residues. V lost 1 base, J lost 1 base, and 1 base stayed unmatched. The germline CDR1 and CDR2 sequences are SGHRS and YFSETQ. CDR3 protein: CASSLPSGSYNEQFF. As DNA, the CDR3 is TGCGCCAGCAGCTTGCCTAGCGGGTCCTACAATGAGCAGTTCTTC.

A note on this clonotype: Being one base from a much bigger clone, this may be a read error. The chain is built from TRBV7-2 and TRBJ2-7; 7 bases align to TRBD1. Germline values: CDR1 SGHTA, CDR2 FQGNSA. The ends lost 4 bases at V and 7 bases at J; junction bases unmatched: 10. The CDR3 has 14 amino acids. CDR3 DNA: TGTGCCAGCAGCTCGGGACAGAGGTTGAATGAGCAGTACTTC. This translates into CASSSGQRLNEQYF. Filled out from reference TRBV7-2 and TRBJ2-7, the complete variable domain reads GAGVSQSPSNKVTEKGKDVELRCDPISGHTALYWYRQSLGQGLEFLIYFQGNSAPDKSGLPSDRFSAERTGGSVSTLTIQRTQQEDSAVYLCASSSGQRLNEQYFGPGTRLTVT.

In this sample, this clonotype turned up a few times. The chain joins TRBV24-1 to TRBJ2-5; weak D call: TRBD2 (6 bases). Germline loops: CDR1 KGHDR, CDR2 SFDVKD. V gave up 3 bases and J gave up 4 bases, with 17 bases separating them. CDR3 length equals 16 residues. CDR3 residues: CATSDGGITMGETQYF. The CDR3 DNA follows: TGTGCCACCAGTGATGGGGGGATCACCATGGGAGAGACCCAGTACTTC.

In regard to this clonotype: The germline gene is not matched at one end of the junction; a read error may be the cause. The CDR3 protein is CTTSNGGDTQYF. CDR3 sequence (DNA): TGTACCACCTCAAATGGGGGGGATACGCAGTATTTT. The chain has TRBV24-1 and TRBJ2-3, with D tentatively TRBD2 (6 bases). This CDR3 contains 12 residues. Germline lookup yields CDR1 KGHDR and CDR2 SFDVKD.

A single count supports this clonotype. The chain couples TRBV6-2 or TRBV6-3 to TRBJ2-2, with 7 bases matching TRBD1. CDR1 and CDR2 (germline): MNHEY, SVGEGT. The junction had 7 bases not matched to a gene; V was cut back by 2 bases and J by 7 bases. This CDR3 is 15 amino acids long. The CDR3 loop is CASSYGRGSGGELFF. Here the CDR3 DNA reads TGTGCCAGCAGTTACGGCAGGGGGTCCGGCGGGGAGCTGTTTTTT.

The chain has TRBV28 and TRBJ2-7; D is tentatively TRBD1 or TRBD2 (5 bases each). The ends were cut back, 7 bases at V and 7 bases at J, with 26 bases in the middle. Per germline, CDR1 MDHEN and CDR2 SYDVKM. CDR3 length equals 16 residues. CDR3 in DNA: TGTGCCAGCACGGGTAGCGCGAGGGGCCCGTACAATGAGCAGTACTTC. As protein: CASTGSARGPYNEQYF.

The chain is built from TRBV28 and TRBJ2-3; TRBD2 aligns across 7 bases. The CDR3 runs to 15 residues. From germline, CDR1 is MDHEN and CDR2 SYDVKM. Unmatched junction bases numbered 11, after V lost 11 bases and J lost 0 bases. The CDR3 is CAALASGPSTDTQYF. The CDR3 nucleotides are TGTGCCGCACTAGCTAGCGGACCTAGCACAGATACGCAGTATTTT.

A remark on this clonotype: The junction and the germline gene differ at one end; a read error may be behind it. The chain joins TRBV6-6 to TRBJ2-6; 9 positions match TRBD2. Germline V gene lookup returns CDR1 MNHNY and CDR2 SVGAGI (reference sequence). This CDR3 is 17 amino acids long. CDR3 DNA: TGTGCCAGCAGTATAGCGGGAGCGAGCTCTGGGGCCAACGTCCCGACTTTC. Translated: CASSIAGASSGANVPTF.

On this clonotype itself: The germline gene is not matched at one end of the junction; a read error may be the cause. This rearrangement joins TRBV14 to TRBJ2-7; 8 bases agree with TRBD1. Germline lookup yields CDR1 SGHDN and CDR2 FVKESK. The CDR3 has 17 residues. This chain's CDR3 is CVSSQRARQGPSYEQYF. In DNA, the CDR3 is TGTGTCAGCAGCCAAAGGGCCAGACAGGGGCCTTCCTACGAGCAGTACTTC.

The chain recombines TRBV29-1 with TRBJ2-1; D unresolved. The V gene lost 4 bases and the J gene lost 5 bases, with 9 bases spanning the gap. This CDR3 spans 12 amino acids. Germline CDR1 reads SQVTM; CDR2 reads ANQGSEA. The CDR3 nucleotides are TGCAGCGTTGGGGTCGTTAACAATGAGCAGTTCTTC. Protein product: CSVGVVNNEQFF.

This clonotype showed up just a few times. The chain carries TRBV6-1 and TRBJ2-5, with a tentative D call TRBD1 (5 bases). Trimming left V 1 base short and J 5 bases short, with 8 bases between. The CDR3 consists of 13 residues. The germline V gene encodes CDR1 MNHNS and CDR2 SASEGT. CDR3 loop: CASSEGHRETQYF. CDR3 DNA: TGTGCCAGCAGTGAAGGCCACAGGGAGACCCAGTACTTC.

This clonotype has only a few counts. The rearrangement joins TRBV12-3 or TRBV12-4 to TRBJ2-5; perhaps TRBD1 as D (5 bases). The CDR3 contains 13 residues. Deletions cut 9 bases from V and 8 bases from J, with 19 bases between. CDR3 in DNA: TGTGCCAGTGGGGCATCCGTGAAGAACACCCAGTACTTC. Translating it yields CASGASVKNTQYF.

Only a few counts were recorded for this clonotype. The gene calls are TRBV4-1 and TRBJ2-7, with D possibly TRBD1 on 6 matching bases. Germline CDR1 and CDR2: MGHRA and YSYEKL. V dropped 0 bases and J dropped 3 bases, with 9 bases sitting between them. The CDR3 is 14 amino acids. Written as DNA, the CDR3 is TGCGCCAGCAGCCAAGAAACAGGGAACTACGAGCAGTACTTC. Amino acids: CASSQETGNYEQYF.

V and J are TRBV4-1 and TRBJ2-3; no definite D call. The CDR3 length is 13 residues. Germline CDR1 MGHRA, CDR2 YSYEKL. V lost 1 base to trimming and J lost 7 bases, with 9 bases between them. Here the CDR3 reads CASSQVDGNTQYF. CDR3 DNA: TGCGCCAGCAGCCAAGTCGACGGCAATACGCAGTATTTT.

The chain employs TRBV20-1 and TRBJ2-4, with 7 bases identical to TRBD1. Germline V gives CDR1 DFQATT, CDR2 SNEGSKA (reference sequence). The V segment lost 5 bases and the J segment 0 bases; nucleotides outside the gene matches: 13. This CDR3 is 17 amino acids long. Written as DNA, the CDR3 is TGCAGTGCTCCGCCTTCGACAGGGATACTAGCCAAAAACATTCAGTACTTC. The encoded protein is CSAPPSTGILAKNIQYF.

Of note for this clonotype: A much larger clone sits a single nucleotide away, making a read error possible. The DNA for the CDR3 is TGTGCCAGCAGTTCGCTGACAGGCCGTATCGCTTTCTTT. Its protein is CASSSLTGRIAFF. The chain joins TRBV6-5 to TRBJ1-1, with a tentative D call TRBD1 (6 bases). Germline V gene lookup returns CDR1 MNHEY and CDR2 SVGAGI. V shed 4 bases and J shed 11 bases, with 17 bases lying between them. The CDR3 contains 13 residues.

This rearrangement joins TRBV3-1 to TRBJ2-1, with D tentatively TRBD2 (6 bases). Germline V gives CDR1 LGHDT, CDR2 YNNKEL (reference sequence). This CDR3 has 17 residues. Trimming pared 4 bases from V and 2 bases from J, leaving 18 bases between. In DNA, the CDR3 is TGTGCCAGCAGCCCGGAGAGGGAGGCGGGTACCTACAATGAGCAGTTCTTC. Encoded protein: CASSPEREAGTYNEQFF.

This clonotype was recorded a few times. The CDR3 DNA reads as TGCGCCAGCAGCTTGGGTAGCCAGATCTACGAGCAGTACTTC. Translating it yields CASSLGSQIYEQYF. The chain links TRBV5-1 to TRBJ2-7; D gene ambiguous. The V gene's germline CDR1 is SGHRS and CDR2 YFSETQ. The CDR3 is 14 amino acids. V shed 0 bases and J shed 3 bases, with 10 bases lying between them.

This clonotype was counted between two and nine times. The V gene is TRBV18, the J gene TRBJ2-1, with D hard to call. The CDR3 covers 14 residues. Trimming removed 6 bases at V and 3 bases at J, with 12 bases between. Germline lookup yields CDR1 KGHSH and CDR2 LQKENI. The CDR3 DNA sequence: TGTGCCAGCTCCCAAACCAGAAACTACAATGAGCAGTTCTTC. Residues: CASSQTRNYNEQFF.

The rearrangement uses TRBV25-1 and TRBJ2-1; 11 positions match TRBD1. Germline CDR1 is MGHDK and CDR2 is SYGVNS. The CDR3 spans 16 residues. The ends lost 4 bases at V and 8 bases at J; junction bases unmatched: 10. In nucleotides, the CDR3 is TGTGCCAGCAGTGGCCCCCCGGGACAGGGGGTAGATGAGCAGTTCTTC. This sequence encodes CASSGPPGQGVDEQFF.

The chain is built from TRBV4-1 and TRBJ2-7; 9 nucleotides agree with TRBD2. The germline V gene encodes CDR1 MGHRA and CDR2 YSYEKL. V lost 0 bases, J lost 7 bases, and 16 bases stayed unmatched. This CDR3 region has 18 residues. CDR3 DNA sequence: TGCGCCAGCAGCCAAGATTTTCAAGCGGGGGGTCCCATAGAGGAGCAGTACTTC. This encodes CASSQDFQAGGPIEEQYF.

This sequence joins TRBV11-2 and TRBJ2-3; D is perhaps TRBD2 (5 bases). Germline CDR1 SGHAT, CDR2 FQNNGV. This CDR3 has 15 amino acids. The germline V and J ends were trimmed by 3 bases and 6 bases, with 16 bases remaining between them. The CDR3 is CASSFDKLTRDTQYF. CDR3 DNA: TGTGCCAGCAGCTTTGACAAGTTAACTAGGGATACGCAGTATTTT. Using reference TRBV11-2 and TRBJ2-3 for the parts outside the CDR3, the full variable domain is EAGVAQSPRYKIIEKRQSVAFWCNPISGHATLYWYQQILGQGPKLLIQFQNNGVVDDSQLPKDRFSAERLKGVDSTLKIQPAKLEDSAVYLCASSFDKLTRDTQYFGPGTRLTVL.

CDR3 coding DNA: TGTGCCAGCAGTGTCGCGGGAGGGGGGACTGAAGCTTTCTTT. Protein sequence: CASSVAGGGTEAFF. The V gene is TRBV12-3 or TRBV12-4, the J gene TRBJ1-1, with D tentatively TRBD1 (6 bases). The CDR3 sequence is 14 residues long. The ends were cut back, 5 bases at V and 5 bases at J, with 15 bases in the middle.

As for this clonotype: The junction shows a germline mismatch at one end, possibly a read error. The chain uses TRBV27 and TRBJ2-1; the D gene is possibly TRBD2 (7 bases). CDR3 length: 15 residues. Germline V lookup: CDR1 MNHEY, CDR2 SMNVEV (reference sequence). CDR3 amino acids: CASTLGRGTYDEQFF. The CDR3 region has the DNA TGTGCCAGCACCTTGGGGAGGGGGACCTACGATGAGCAGTTCTTC.

J is TRBJ2-5 and V is TRBV5-1; possibly TRBD2 for D (5 bases). V was cut by 2 bases and J by 4 bases, with 18 bases left in between. CDR1 and CDR2 (germline): SGHRS, YFSETQ. The CDR3 totals 16 residues. CDR3 amino acids: CASSLTGTRYGETQYF. DNA of the CDR3: TGCGCCAGCAGCTTAACGGGAACAAGGTACGGAGAGACCCAGTACTTC.

V is TRBV6-1 and J is TRBJ2-1, with D uncertain. The germline V gene encodes CDR1 MNHNS and CDR2 SASEGT. V lost 1 base, J lost 13 bases, and 17 bases lay in between. This CDR3 has 14 amino acids. CDR3 coding DNA: TGTGCCAGCAGTGAAGTGCGCTCCCCAGAGACCCAGTTCTTC. This gives the protein CASSEVRSPETQFF.

The chain has TRBV21-1 and TRBJ2-5. The end of the DNA aligns better with TRBJ2-7, so the J call may be wrong. TRBV21-1 is shown as a pseudogene. The CDR3 is made up of 17 amino acids. CDR3 region: CASSIYPRLLGKYEQYF. As DNA, the CDR3 is TGTGCCAGCAGCATCTACCCCAGACTCTTAGGGAAGTACGAGCAGTACTTC.

This clonotype is a singleton in its sample. The chain joins TRBV6-6 to TRBJ1-1, with D hard to call. CDR3 length: 12 amino acids. V dropped 7 bases and J dropped 8 bases, with 14 bases sitting between them. Germline CDR1 and CDR2: MNHNY and SVGAGI (reference sequence). The CDR3 DNA reads TGTGCCAGCACCGGCCGGGGTTTAGAAGCTTTCTTT. Encoded protein: CASTGRGLEAFF.

In its sample, this clonotype was seen a few times. The chain carries TRBV27 and TRBJ1-4; maybe TRBD1 (6 bases). V lost 5 bases to trimming and J lost 10 bases, with 17 bases between them. This CDR3 is 14 amino acids long. Per germline, CDR1 MNHEY and CDR2 SMNVEV (reference sequence). This CDR3 is CASSGGGRIGKLFF. Here the CDR3 DNA reads TGTGCCAGCAGTGGGGGGGGGCGAATCGGAAAACTGTTTTTT.

This clonotype turned up a few times. The chain uses TRBV4-1 and TRBJ2-7, with 7 bases matching TRBD1. The germline V gene encodes CDR1 MGHRA and CDR2 YSYEKL. This CDR3 contains 16 residues. With V trimmed by 2 bases and J by 0 bases, 7 bases remained unmatched. This CDR3 reads CASSQSGTVSSYEQYF. CDR3 nucleotide sequence: TGCGCCAGCAGCCAATCCGGGACAGTAAGCTCCTACGAGCAGTACTTC.

The chain has TRBV9 and TRBJ2-7; 11 bases are a match to TRBD1. V was clipped by 2 bases and J by 1 base; unmatched bases: 5. Germline CDR1 is SGDLS and CDR2 is YYNGEE. The CDR3 consists of 16 residues. The CDR3 sequence: CASSVGTGGVSYEQYF. CDR3 nucleotide sequence: TGTGCCAGCAGCGTCGGGACAGGGGGGGTTTCCTACGAGCAGTACTTC.